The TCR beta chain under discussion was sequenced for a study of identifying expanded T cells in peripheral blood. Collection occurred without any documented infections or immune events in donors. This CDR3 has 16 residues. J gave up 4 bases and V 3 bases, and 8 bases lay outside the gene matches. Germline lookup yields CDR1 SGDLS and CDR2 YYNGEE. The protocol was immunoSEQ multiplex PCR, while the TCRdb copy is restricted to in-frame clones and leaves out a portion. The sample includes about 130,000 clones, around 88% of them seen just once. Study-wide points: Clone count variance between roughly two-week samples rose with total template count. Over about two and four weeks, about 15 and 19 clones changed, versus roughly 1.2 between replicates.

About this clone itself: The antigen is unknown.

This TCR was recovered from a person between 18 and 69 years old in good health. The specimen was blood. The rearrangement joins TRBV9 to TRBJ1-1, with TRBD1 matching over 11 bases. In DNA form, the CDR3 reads TGTGCCAGCAGCGCTACGAAAGGGACAGGGGGCACTGAAGCTTTCTTT. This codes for CASSATKGTGGTEAFF. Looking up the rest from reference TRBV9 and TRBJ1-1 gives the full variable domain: DSGVTQTPKHLITATGQRVTLRCSPRSGDLSVYWYQQSLDQGLQFLIQYYNGEERAKGNILERFSAQQFPDLHSELNLSSLELGDSALYFCASSATKGTGGTEAFFGQGTRLTVV.